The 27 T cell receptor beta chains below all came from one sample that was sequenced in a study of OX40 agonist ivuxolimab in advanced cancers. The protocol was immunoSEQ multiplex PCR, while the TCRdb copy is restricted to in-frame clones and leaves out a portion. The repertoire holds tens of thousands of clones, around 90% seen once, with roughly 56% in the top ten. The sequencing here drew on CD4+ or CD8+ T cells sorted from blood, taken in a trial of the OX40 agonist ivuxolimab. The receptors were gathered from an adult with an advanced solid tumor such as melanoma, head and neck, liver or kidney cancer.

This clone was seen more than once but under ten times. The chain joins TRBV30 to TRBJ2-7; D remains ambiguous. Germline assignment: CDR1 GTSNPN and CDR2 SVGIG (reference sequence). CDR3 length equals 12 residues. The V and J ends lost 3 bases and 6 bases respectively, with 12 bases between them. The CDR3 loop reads CAWSAAHREQYF. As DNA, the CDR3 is TGTGCCTGGAGCGCAGCTCATCGCGAGCAGTACTTC.

The CDR3 here is CASAGIGTATNEKLFF. As DNA, the CDR3 is TGCGCCAGCGCGGGGATAGGGACCGCAACTAATGAAAAACTGTTTTTT. The chain uses TRBV5-1 and TRBJ1-4, with a possible D match to TRBD1 (5 bases). CDR3 length equals 16 residues. Trimming removed 7 bases at V and 0 bases at J, with 16 bases between. Per germline, CDR1 SGHRS and CDR2 YFSETQ.

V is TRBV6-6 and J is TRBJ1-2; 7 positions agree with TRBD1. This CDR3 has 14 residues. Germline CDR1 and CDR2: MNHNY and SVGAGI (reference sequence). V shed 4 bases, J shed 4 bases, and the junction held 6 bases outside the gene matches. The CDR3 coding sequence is TGTGCCAGCAGTTCTGGACAGGCCTCCTATGGCTACACCTTC. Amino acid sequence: CASSSGQASYGYTF.

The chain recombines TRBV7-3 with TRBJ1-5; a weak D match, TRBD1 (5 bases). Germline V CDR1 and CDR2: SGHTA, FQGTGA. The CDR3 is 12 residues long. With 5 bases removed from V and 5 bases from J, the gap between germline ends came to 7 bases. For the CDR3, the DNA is TGTGCCAGCAGCCGGGGGGATCAGCCCCAGCATTTT. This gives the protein CASSRGDQPQHF.

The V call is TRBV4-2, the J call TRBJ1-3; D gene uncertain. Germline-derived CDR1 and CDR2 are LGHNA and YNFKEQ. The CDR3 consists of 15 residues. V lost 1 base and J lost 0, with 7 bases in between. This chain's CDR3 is CASSQARYSGNTIYF. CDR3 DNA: TGTGCCAGCAGCCAAGCACGGTACTCTGGAAACACCATATATTTT.

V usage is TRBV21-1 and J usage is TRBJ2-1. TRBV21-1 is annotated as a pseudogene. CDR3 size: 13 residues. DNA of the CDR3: TGTGCCAGCAGCAAAAGTCCGGCAAATGAGCAGTTCTTC. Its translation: CASSKSPANEQFF.

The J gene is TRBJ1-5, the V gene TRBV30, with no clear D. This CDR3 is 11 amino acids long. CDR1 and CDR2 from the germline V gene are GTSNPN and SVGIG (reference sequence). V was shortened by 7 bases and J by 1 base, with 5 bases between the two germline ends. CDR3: CAFGSNQPQHF. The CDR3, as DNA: TGTGCCTTCGGAAGCAATCAGCCCCAGCATTTT.

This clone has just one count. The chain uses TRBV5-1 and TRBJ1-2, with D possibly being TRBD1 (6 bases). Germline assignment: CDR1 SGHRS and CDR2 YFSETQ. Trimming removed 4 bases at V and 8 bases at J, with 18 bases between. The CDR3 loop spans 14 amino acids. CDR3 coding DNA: TGCGCCAGCAGCCCCACAGGGTCCCCCTCCGGCTACACCTTC. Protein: CASSPTGSPSGYTF.

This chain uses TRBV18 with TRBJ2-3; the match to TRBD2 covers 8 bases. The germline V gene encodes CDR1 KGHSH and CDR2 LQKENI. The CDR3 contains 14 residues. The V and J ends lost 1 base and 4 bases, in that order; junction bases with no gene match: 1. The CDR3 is CASSPRLASDTQYF. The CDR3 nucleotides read TGTGCCAGCTCACCACGACTAGCGTCAGATACGCAGTATTTT.

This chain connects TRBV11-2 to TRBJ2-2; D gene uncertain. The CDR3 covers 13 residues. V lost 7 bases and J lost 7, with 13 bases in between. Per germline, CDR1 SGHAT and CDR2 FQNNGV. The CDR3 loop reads CASNTGKIGELFF. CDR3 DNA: TGTGCCAGCAACACTGGCAAGATCGGGGAGCTGTTTTTT.

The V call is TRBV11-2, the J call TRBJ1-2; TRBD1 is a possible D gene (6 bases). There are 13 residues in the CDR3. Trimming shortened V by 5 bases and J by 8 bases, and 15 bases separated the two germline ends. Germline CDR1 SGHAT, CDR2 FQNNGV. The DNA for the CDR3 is TGTGCCAGCAGCAGGGAAGGGGGGCGCGGCTACACCTTC. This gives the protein CASSREGGRGYTF.

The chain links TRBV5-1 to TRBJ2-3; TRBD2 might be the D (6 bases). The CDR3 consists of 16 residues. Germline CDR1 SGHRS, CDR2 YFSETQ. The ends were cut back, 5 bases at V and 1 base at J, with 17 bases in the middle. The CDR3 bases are TGCGCCAGCAGTCGCGGGGCCAATACTGGCACAGATACGCAGTATTTT. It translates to CASSRGANTGTDTQYF.

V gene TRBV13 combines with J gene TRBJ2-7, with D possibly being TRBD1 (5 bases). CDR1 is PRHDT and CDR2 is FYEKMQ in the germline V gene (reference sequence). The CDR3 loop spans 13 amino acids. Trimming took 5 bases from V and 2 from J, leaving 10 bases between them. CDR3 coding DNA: TGTGCCAGCAGCACGGACAAAACCTACGAGCAGTACTTC. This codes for CASSTDKTYEQYF.

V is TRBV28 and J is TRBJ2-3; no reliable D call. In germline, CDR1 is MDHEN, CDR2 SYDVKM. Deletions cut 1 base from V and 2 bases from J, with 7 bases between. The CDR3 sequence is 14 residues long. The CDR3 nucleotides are TGTGCCAGCAGTTTATTGGCCTCCACAGATACGCAGTATTTT. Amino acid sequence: CASSLLASTDTQYF.

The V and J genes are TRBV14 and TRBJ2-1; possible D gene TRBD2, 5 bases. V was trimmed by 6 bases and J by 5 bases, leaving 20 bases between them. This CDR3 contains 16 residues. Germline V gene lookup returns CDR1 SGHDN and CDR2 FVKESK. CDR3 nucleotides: TGTGCCAGCAGTTCGAGGGCAGGCCGCGAGCACAATGAGCAGTTCTTC. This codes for CASSSRAGREHNEQFF. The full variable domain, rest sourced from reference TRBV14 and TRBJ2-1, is EAGVTQFPSHSVIEKGQTVTLRCDPISGHDNLYWYRRVMGKEIKFLLHFVKESKQDESGMPNNRFLAERTGGTYSTLKVQPAELEDSGVYFCASSSRAGREHNEQFFGPGTRLTVL.

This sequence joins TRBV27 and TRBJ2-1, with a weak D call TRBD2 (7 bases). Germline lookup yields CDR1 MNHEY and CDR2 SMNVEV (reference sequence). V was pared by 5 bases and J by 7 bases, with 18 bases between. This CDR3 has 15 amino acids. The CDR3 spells CASSSLFGGANEQFF. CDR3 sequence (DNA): TGTGCCAGCAGTAGTTTGTTTGGGGGGGCAAATGAGCAGTTCTTC.

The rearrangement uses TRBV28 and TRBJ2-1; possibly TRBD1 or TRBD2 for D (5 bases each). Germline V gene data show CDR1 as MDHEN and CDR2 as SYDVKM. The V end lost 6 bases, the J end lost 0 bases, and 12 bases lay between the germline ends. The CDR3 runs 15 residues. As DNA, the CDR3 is TGTGCCAGCAGGCCCCGGGACGGCTCCTACAATGAGCAGTTCTTC. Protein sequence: CASRPRDGSYNEQFF. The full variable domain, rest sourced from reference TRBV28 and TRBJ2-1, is DVKVTQSSRYLVKRTGEKVFLECVQDMDHENMFWYRQDPGLGLRLIYFSYDVKMKEKGDIPEGYSVSREKKERFSLILESASTNQTSMYLCASRPRDGSYNEQFFGPGTRLTVL.

The DNA for the CDR3 is TGCGCCAGCAGCCACACAGGGGGCGATGGCTACACCTTC. It translates to CASSHTGGDGYTF. The rearrangement links TRBV4-1 to TRBJ1-2; 9 nucleotides align to TRBD1. Germline CDR1 MGHRA, CDR2 YSYEKL. This CDR3 has 13 amino acids. V shed 3 bases, J shed 6 bases, and the junction held 2 bases outside the gene matches.

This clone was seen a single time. CDR3 bases: TGTGCCAGCAGCCCCGCGGGAGATAGCAATCAGCCCCAGCATTTT. Protein product: CASSPAGDSNQPQHF. The rearrangement links TRBV27 to TRBJ1-5, with no clear D. The length of the CDR3 is 15 residues. The V gene lost 6 bases and the J gene lost 0 bases, with 12 bases spanning the gap. Germline values: CDR1 MNHEY, CDR2 SMNVEV (reference sequence).

In DNA form, the CDR3 reads TGTGCCAGCAGTCTCGAACAGCGCGCCTACGAGCAGTACTTC. Encoded protein: CASSLEQRAYEQYF. The genes are TRBV7-9 and TRBJ2-7; D call uncertain. Looked up from germline, CDR1 is SEHNR and CDR2 is FQNEAQ (reference sequence). Trimming cost V 6 bases and J 2 bases, with 14 bases left between them. The CDR3 is made up of 14 amino acids.

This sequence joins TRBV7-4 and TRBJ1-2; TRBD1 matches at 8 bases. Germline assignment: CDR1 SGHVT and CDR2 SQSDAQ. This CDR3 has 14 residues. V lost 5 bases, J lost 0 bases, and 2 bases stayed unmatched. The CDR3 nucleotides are TGTGCCAGCAGCGCGGACAGGGCTAACTATGGCTACACCTTC. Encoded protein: CASSADRANYGYTF.

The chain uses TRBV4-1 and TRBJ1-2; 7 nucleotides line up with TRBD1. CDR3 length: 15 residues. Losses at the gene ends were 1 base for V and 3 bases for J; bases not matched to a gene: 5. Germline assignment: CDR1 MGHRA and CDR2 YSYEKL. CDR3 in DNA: TGCGCCAGCAGCCAAGCAGAGGGGGCTTACTATGGCTACACCTTC. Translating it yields CASSQAEGAYYGYTF.

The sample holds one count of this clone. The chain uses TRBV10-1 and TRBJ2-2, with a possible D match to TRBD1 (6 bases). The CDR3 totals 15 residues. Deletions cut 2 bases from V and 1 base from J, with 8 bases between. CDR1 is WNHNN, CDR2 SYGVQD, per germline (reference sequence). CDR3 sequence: CASSELQGNTGELFF. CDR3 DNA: TGCGCCAGCAGTGAGCTACAGGGGAACACCGGGGAGCTGTTTTTT.

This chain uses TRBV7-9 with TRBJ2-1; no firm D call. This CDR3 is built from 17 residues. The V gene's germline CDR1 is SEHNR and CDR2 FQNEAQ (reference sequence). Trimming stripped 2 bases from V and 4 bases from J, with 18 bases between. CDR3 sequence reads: CASSLSFALGRYNEQFF. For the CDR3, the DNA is TGTGCCAGCAGCTTAAGTTTCGCGTTAGGGCGGTACAATGAGCAGTTCTTC. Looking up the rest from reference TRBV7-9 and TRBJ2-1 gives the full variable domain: DTGVSQNPRHKITKRGQNVTFRCDPISEHNRLYWYRQTLGQGPEFLTYFQNEAQLEKSRLLSDRFSAERPKGSFSTLEIQRTEQGDSAMYLCASSLSFALGRYNEQFFGPGTRLTVL.

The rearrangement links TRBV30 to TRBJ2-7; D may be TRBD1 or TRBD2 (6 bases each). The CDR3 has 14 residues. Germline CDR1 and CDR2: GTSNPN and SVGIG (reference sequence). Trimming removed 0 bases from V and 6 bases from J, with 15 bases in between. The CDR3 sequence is CAWSVAGGYGEQYF. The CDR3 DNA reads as TGTGCCTGGAGTGTCGCCGGGGGCTACGGCGAGCAGTACTTC.

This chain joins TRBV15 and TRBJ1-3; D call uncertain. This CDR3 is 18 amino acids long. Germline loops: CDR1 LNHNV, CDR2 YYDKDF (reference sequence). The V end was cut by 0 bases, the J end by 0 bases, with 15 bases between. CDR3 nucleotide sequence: TGTGCCACCAGCAGAGATTATGGGGATCTGAGCTCTGGAAACACCATATATTTT. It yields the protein CATSRDYGDLSSGNTIYF.

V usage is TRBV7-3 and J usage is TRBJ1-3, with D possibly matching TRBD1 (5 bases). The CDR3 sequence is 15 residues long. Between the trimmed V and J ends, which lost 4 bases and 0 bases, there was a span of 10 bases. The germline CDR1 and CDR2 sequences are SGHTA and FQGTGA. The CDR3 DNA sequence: TGTGCCAGCAGCTATGGGACGGACTCTGGAAACACCATATATTTT. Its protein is CASSYGTDSGNTIYF. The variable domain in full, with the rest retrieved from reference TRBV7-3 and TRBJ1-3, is GAGVSQTPSNKVTEKGKYVELRCDPISGHTALYWYRQSLGQGPEFLIYFQGTGAADDSGLPNDRFFAVRPEGSVSTLKIQRTERGDSAVYLCASSYGTDSGNTIYFGEGSWLTVV.